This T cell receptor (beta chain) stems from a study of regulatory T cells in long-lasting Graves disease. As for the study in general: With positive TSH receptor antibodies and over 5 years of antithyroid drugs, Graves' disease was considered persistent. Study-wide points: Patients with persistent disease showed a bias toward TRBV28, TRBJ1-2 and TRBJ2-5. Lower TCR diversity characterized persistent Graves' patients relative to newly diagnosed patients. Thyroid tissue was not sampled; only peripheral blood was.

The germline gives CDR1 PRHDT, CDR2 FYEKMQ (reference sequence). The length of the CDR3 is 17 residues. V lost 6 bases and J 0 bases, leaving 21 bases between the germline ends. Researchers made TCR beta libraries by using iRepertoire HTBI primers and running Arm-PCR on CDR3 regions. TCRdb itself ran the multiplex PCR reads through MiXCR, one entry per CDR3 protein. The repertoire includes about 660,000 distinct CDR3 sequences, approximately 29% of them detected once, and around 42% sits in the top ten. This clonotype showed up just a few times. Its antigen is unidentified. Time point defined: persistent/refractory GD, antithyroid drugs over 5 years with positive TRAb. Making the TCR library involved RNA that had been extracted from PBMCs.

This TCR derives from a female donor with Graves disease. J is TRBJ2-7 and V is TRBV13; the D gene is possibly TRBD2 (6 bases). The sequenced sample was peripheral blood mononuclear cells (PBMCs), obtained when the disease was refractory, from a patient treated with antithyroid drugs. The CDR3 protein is CASSPGGLRRSSYEQYF. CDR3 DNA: TGTGCCAGCAGTCCCGGAGGGTTACGTAGGAGCTCCTACGAGCAGTACTTC. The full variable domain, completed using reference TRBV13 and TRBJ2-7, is AAGVIQSPRHLIKEKRETATLKCYPIPRHDTVYWYQQGPGQDPQFLISFYEKMQSDKGSIPDRFSAQQFSDYHSELNMSSLELGDSALYFCASSPGGLRRSSYEQYFGPGTRLTVT.